The clone carrying this T cell receptor beta chain was counted a few times. Its antigen is currently unknown. One end of the junction does not line up with germline, which may come from a read error. This sample is drawn from a study of T cell repertoires in cytomegalovirus infection. Whole-study context: It can be stated that public TCR beta signatures indicated CMV infection as well as a matching HLA type. Study conclusions and caveats: HLA-C-restricted, CMV-specific TCR beta clonotypes were dominant ex vivo. People with CMV and the relevant HLA were identified by cumulative public TCR beta family frequency.

MiXCR, run by TCRdb on the reads, gives a single entry per CDR3 protein. The sample yields about 490,000 distinct CDR3 sequences, approximately 25% seen once. The source is a human donor in good health (CMV status not recorded). Some clones in this sample may be carry-over from other donors' samples. The material sequenced was PBMCs.

CDR3 bases: TGTGCCAGCAGTTACTCGAGTGCAGCCGAAAACATTCAGTACTTC. It translates to CASSYSSAAENIQYF. J is TRBJ2-4 and V is TRBV6-2 or TRBV6-3; D uncertain. Germline CDR1 reads MNHEY; CDR2 reads SVGEGT. CDR3 size: 15 residues.